The entry below gives a single TCR beta chain sequence along with its context. What it binds is unknown. Before any sequencing was done, the ViraFEST assay used viral peptide pools to expand antigen-specific CD4+ T cells. Subsequent to 10 days of culture, CD4+ T cells were isolated. Prior SARS-CoV-2 infection was absent in the vaccine recipients, as shown by negative nucleocapsid antibodies. Both day 3 and day 7 saw half the medium replaced with IL-2 medium. This CDR3 spans 15 amino acids. Germline V gene data show CDR1 as LGHDT and CDR2 as YNNKEL (reference sequence). Deletions cut 4 bases from V and 4 bases from J, with 11 bases between. Clones were read by immunoSEQ multiplex PCR, and TCRdb kept only the in-frame ones, dropping some. Of 37,000 or so clones in the sample, about 70% are singletons; the top ten hold 15%. The data derive from a study of vaccination effects on CD4 cells after COVID-19.

Regarding the study as a whole: Healthy vaccine recipients' vaccine-induced clones were almost all SARS-CoV-2 mono-reactive.

The chain combines TRBV3-1 (or the pseudogene TRBV3-2) with TRBJ1-6, with D hard to call. The receptor comes from a human donor who received a COVID-19 vaccine. The sample consisted of CD4+ T cells from PBMCs cultured with HCoV-OC43 spike peptides, taken before COVID-19 vaccination. Described subset: HCoV-OC43 spike overlapping peptide pool stimulation. The CDR3 protein is CASSPRGRYNSPLHF. The CDR3 coding sequence is TGTGCCAGCAGCCCGCGGGGTAGATATAATTCACCCCTCCACTTT.